These 11 T cell receptor beta chains were sequenced from one sample in a study of long-term antiretroviral therapy in people with HIV. Survey level was the resolution at which the v3.0 immunoSEQ assay ran. The data were produced by immunoSEQ multiplex PCR, yet TCRdb's version contains in-frame clones alone and is incomplete. This sample has just over 20,000 clones, with approximately 82% found just once. The source material was unsorted PBMCs, sampled 0.5 years after starting antiretroviral therapy. The receptors stem from a man aged 18-30 years with HIV.

V is TRBV10-3 and J is TRBJ1-5; D is uncertain. Germline V lookup: CDR1 ENHRY, CDR2 SYGVKD. There are 15 residues in the CDR3. V lost 10 bases and J 0 bases, leaving 16 bases between the germline ends. The CDR3 sequence: CATAPRDISNQPQHF. In DNA form, the CDR3 reads TGTGCCACCGCCCCCCGGGATATTAGCAATCAGCCCCAGCATTTT.

The V and J genes are TRBV29-1 and TRBJ2-5; no clear D. The ends were cut back, 6 bases at V and 7 bases at J, with 12 bases in the middle. The V gene's germline CDR1 is SQVTM and CDR2 ANQGSEA. The CDR3 loop spans 11 amino acids. For the CDR3, the DNA is TGCAGCGTCGTGGGGTCGGGGACCCAGTACTTC. Protein: CSVVGSGTQYF. The variable domain in full, with the rest retrieved from reference TRBV29-1 and TRBJ2-5, is SAVISQKPSRDICQRGTSLTIQCQVDSQVTMMFWYRQQPGQSLTLIATANQGSEATYESGFVIDKFPISRPNLTFSTLTVSNMSPEDSSIYLCSVVGSGTQYFGPGTRLLVL.

V gene TRBV5-4 combines with J gene TRBJ2-3; D tentatively reads TRBD1 or TRBD2 (6 bases each). This CDR3 comprises 16 residues. V lost 2 bases and J 1 base, leaving 14 bases between the germline ends. Germline CDR1 reads SGHNT; CDR2 reads YYREEE (reference sequence). The CDR3 loop is CASSFSNRGGTDTQYF. As DNA, the CDR3 is TGTGCCAGCAGCTTCTCAAATAGGGGGGGCACAGATACGCAGTATTTT.

This rearrangement joins TRBV7-3 to TRBJ1-1; tentatively, D is TRBD1 (5 bases). V dropped 3 bases and J dropped 3 bases, with 8 bases sitting between them. CDR1 is SGHTA and CDR2 is FQGTGA in the germline V gene. CDR3 length equals 13 residues. CDR3 in amino acids: CASSLGPYTEAFF. CDR3 nucleotide sequence: TGTGCCAGCAGCTTGGGGCCGTACACTGAAGCTTTCTTT.

The chain couples TRBV7-2 to TRBJ2-5; the match to TRBD1 covers 10 bases. With 1 base clipped from V and 2 bases from J, the junction kept 4 bases outside the gene matches. Germline CDR1 reads SGHTA; CDR2 reads FQGNSA. The CDR3 runs to 16 residues. The CDR3 loop reads CASSLVSGQGQETQYF. The CDR3 nucleotides are TGTGCCAGCAGCTTAGTTTCGGGACAGGGGCAAGAGACCCAGTACTTC.

This chain uses TRBV7-2 with TRBJ1-1; D is perhaps TRBD1 (6 bases). CDR1 and CDR2 (germline): SGHTA, FQGNSA. Deletions cut 1 base from V and 2 bases from J, with 11 bases between. CDR3 length: 15 residues. CDR3 residues: CASSLGDRRNTEAFF. The CDR3 bases are TGTGCCAGCAGCTTAGGAGACAGGCGAAACACTGAAGCTTTCTTT.

This chain connects TRBV28 to TRBJ1-2; no reliable D call. The CDR3 consists of 12 residues. The V gene lost 5 bases and the J gene lost 2 bases, with 6 bases spanning the gap. CDR1 and CDR2 (germline): MDHEN, SYDVKM. This chain's CDR3 is CASSRQNYGYTF. In DNA, the CDR3 is TGTGCCAGCAGTCGCCAGAACTATGGCTACACCTTC.

The genes are TRBV5-5 and TRBJ2-5; 13 nucleotides align to TRBD2. V shed 0 bases and J 2 bases; nucleotides not matched to a gene: 7. CDR3 length: 18 residues. Germline V gene data show CDR1 as SGHKS and CDR2 as YYEKEE (reference sequence). This CDR3 is CASSLGLAGGPRQETQYF. CDR3 coding DNA: TGTGCCAGCAGCTTGGGACTAGCGGGGGGCCCGAGGCAAGAGACCCAGTACTTC.

On this clone itself: Distinct nucleotide sequences in the sample also encode this CDR3. This rearrangement joins TRBV20-1 to TRBJ2-7, with no clear D. Per germline, CDR1 DFQATT and CDR2 SNEGSKA (reference sequence). The V end lost 5 bases, the J end lost 4 bases, and 9 bases lay between the germline ends. The CDR3 spans 11 residues. CDR3 DNA sequence: TGCAGTGCTCGAGGACGGTACGAGCAGTACTTC. This sequence encodes CSARGRYEQYF.

The V gene is TRBV7-2, the J gene TRBJ1-3; TRBD1 matches at 7 bases. The J segment lost 3 bases and the V segment lost 5 bases, leaving 7 bases of the junction unmatched. This CDR3 comprises 15 residues. From germline, CDR1 is SGHTA and CDR2 FQGNSA. The CDR3 DNA is TGTGCCAGCAGCCGAACCCGGGACAGTGGAAACACCATATATTTT. It is translated as CASSRTRDSGNTIYF. Based on the CDR3 plus reference TRBV7-2 and TRBJ1-3, the full variable domain is GAGVSQSPSNKVTEKGKDVELRCDPISGHTALYWYRQSLGQGLEFLIYFQGNSAPDKSGLPSDRFSAERTGGSVSTLTIQRTQQEDSAVYLCASSRTRDSGNTIYFGEGSWLTVV.

This chain uses TRBV7-2 with TRBJ2-3; D may correspond to TRBD1 or TRBD2 (5 bases each). CDR1 and CDR2 from the germline V gene are SGHTA and FQGNSA. The CDR3 length is 15 residues. V was trimmed by 2 bases and J by 5 bases, leaving 14 bases between them. CDR3 sequence (DNA): TGTGCCAGCAGCTTAATGGGGCTAGCAGGAGATACGCAGTATTTT. Translated: CASSLMGLAGDTQYF.